This T cell receptor beta chain was recovered during a study of shared clonotypes between healthy human individuals. Deep was the level at which the assay was run. The assay was immunoSEQ multiplex PCR, and TCRdb's table has in-frame clones only and misses some. The sample includes a few million clones, 90% to 95% of them seen just once. Study conclusions and caveats: With few donors, the genetic and exposure-history diversity represented was limited. Sharing across four donors was highest in naive CD4 (around 5%) and lowest in memory CD8 (roughly 0.4%).

V was trimmed by 5 bases and J by 5 bases, leaving 8 bases between them. This CDR3 is built from 12 residues. In germline, CDR1 is SGHTA, CDR2 FQGNSA. Notes on this clone: The antigen is unknown. The sample has other DNA sequences that encode this CDR3 too.

This clonotype was sampled from a man between 18 and 35 years old in good health. Some clones in this sample may be carry-over from other donors' samples. The rearrangement joins TRBV7-2 to TRBJ2-3; weak D call: TRBD1 (5 bases). Specimen: naive CD4+ T cells from PBMCs. The subset denotes: CD45RA+ positively selected. CDR3 coding DNA: TGTGCCAGCAGCCCAAGGGGAGATACGCAGTATTTT. As protein: CASSPRGDTQYF. Filled out from reference TRBV7-2 and TRBJ2-3, the complete variable domain reads GAGVSQSPSNKVTEKGKDVELRCDPISGHTALYWYRQSLGQGLEFLIYFQGNSAPDKSGLPSDRFSAERTGGSVSTLTIQRTQQEDSAVYLCASSPRGDTQYFGPGTRLTVL.